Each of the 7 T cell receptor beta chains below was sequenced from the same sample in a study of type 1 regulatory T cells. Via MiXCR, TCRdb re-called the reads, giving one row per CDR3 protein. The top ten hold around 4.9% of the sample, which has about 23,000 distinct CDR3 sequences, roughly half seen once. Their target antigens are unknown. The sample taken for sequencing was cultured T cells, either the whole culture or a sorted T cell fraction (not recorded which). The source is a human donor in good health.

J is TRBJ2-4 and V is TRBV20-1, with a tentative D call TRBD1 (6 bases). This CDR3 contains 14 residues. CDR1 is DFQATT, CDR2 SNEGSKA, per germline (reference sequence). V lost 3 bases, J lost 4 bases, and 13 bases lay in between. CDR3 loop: CSASRQVGKNIQYF. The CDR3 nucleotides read TGCAGTGCTAGTAGACAGGTCGGGAAAAACATTCAGTACTTC.

The CDR3, as DNA: TGCGCCAGCGGCCGGGACAGGGATTCACCCCTCCACTTT. Its translation: CASGRDRDSPLHF. This chain links TRBV5-1 with TRBJ1-6, with 9 bases identical to TRBD1. This CDR3 is 13 amino acids long. Germline V CDR1 and CDR2: SGHRS, YFSETQ. Losses at the gene ends were 7 bases for V and 8 bases for J; bases not matched to a gene: 4.

CDR3 nucleotide sequence: TGCAGTGCTAGAAAGGCACTGAACACTGAAGCTTTCTTT. This codes for CSARKALNTEAFF. The J gene is TRBJ1-1, the V gene TRBV20-1; D unresolved. Germline CDR1 reads DFQATT; CDR2 reads SNEGSKA (reference sequence). Trimming took off 2 bases at V and 0 bases at J, with 7 bases between the two ends. CDR3 length: 13 residues.

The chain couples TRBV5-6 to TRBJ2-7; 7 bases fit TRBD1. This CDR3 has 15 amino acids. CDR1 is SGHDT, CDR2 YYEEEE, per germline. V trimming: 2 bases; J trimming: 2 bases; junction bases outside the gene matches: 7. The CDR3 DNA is TGTGCCAGCAGCTTCAAGACAGGGAAAGCCTACGAGCAGTACTTC. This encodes CASSFKTGKAYEQYF. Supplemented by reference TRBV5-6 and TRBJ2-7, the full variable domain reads DAGVTQSPTHLIKTRGQQVTLRCSPKSGHDTVSWYQQALGQGPQFIFQYYEEEERQRGNFPDRFSGHQFPNYSSELNVNALLLGDSALYLCASSFKTGKAYEQYFGPGTRLTVT.

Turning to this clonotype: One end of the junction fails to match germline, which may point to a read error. The CDR3 loop is CASSLTGLAGGASTDTQYF. For the CDR3, the DNA is TGTGCCAGCAGCCTGACGGGACTAGCGGGGGGGGCAAGCACAGATACGCAGTATTTT. This rearrangement joins TRBV4-1 to TRBJ2-3; 16 bases agree with TRBD2. This CDR3 has 19 amino acids. Germline values: CDR1 MGHRA, CDR2 YSYEKL.

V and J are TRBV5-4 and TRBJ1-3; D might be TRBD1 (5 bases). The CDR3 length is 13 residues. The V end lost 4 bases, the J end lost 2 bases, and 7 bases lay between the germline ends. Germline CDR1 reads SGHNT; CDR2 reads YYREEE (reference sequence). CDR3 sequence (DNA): TGTGCCAGCAGCATACAGGCTGGAAACACCATATATTTT. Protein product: CASSIQAGNTIYF.

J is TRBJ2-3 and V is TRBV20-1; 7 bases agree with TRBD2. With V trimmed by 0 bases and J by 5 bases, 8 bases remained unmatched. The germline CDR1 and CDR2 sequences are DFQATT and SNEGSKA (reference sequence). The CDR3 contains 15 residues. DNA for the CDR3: TGCAGTGCTAGAGAAGGACTAGATTTCATAGATACGCAGTATTTT. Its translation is CSAREGLDFIDTQYF.